This is a list of T cell receptor beta chains from one sample in a study of control samples from healthy donors and cancer patients. Here immunoSEQ multiplex PCR was the method, and the copy in TCRdb shows in-frame clones only, minus some. The data hold 100,000 to 150,000 clones, with over 80% observed a single time. Sequencing used blood. The source is a woman in her forties or fifties in good health. The CDR3 runs from the conserved cysteine through the conserved F or W. D genes are given only for firm matches. Expanded clones are given a class, and other clones once, few, many or no size at all.

cdr3_length d_call j_call v_call clone_size cdr3_aa cdr3_nt
13 NA TRBJ1-1 TRBV28 NA CASNEQGARVAFF TGTGCCAGCAACGAACAGGGCGCTCGTGTAGCTTTCTTT
17 TRBD2 TRBJ2-2 TRBV27 NA CASSLKAGGPNTGELFF TGTGCCAGCAGTTTAAAAGCGGGAGGGCCGAACACCGGGGAGCTGTTTTTT
16 TRBD1 TRBJ2-5 TRBV25-1 NA CASSEPPGQGQETQYF TGTGCCAGCAGTGAACCTCCGGGACAGGGGCAAGAGACCCAGTACTTC
18 TRBD1 TRBJ1-1 TRBV3-1/TRBV3-2 NA CASSRKPGQGALNTEAFF TGTGCCAGCAGCCGCAAACCGGGACAGGGTGCCTTGAACACTGAAGCTTTCTTT
16 TRBD2 TRBJ2-3 TRBV5-4 NA CASSLRASGSSDTQYF TGTGCCAGCAGCTTGAGGGCTAGCGGGAGTTCAGATACGCAGTATTTT
16 TRBD1 TRBJ2-2 TRBV27 NA CASSPAGGMDTGELFF TGTGCCAGCAGTCCTGCAGGGGGCATGGACACCGGGGAGCTGTTTTTT
14 NA TRBJ2-7 TRBV14 NA CASSQLSGAYEQYF TGTGCCAGCAGCCAATTATCGGGGGCCTACGAGCAGTACTTC
18 TRBD1 TRBJ1-6 TRBV7-8 NA CASSLFVGQGSYNSPLHF TGTGCCAGCAGCTTATTTGTGGGACAGGGGTCCTATAATTCACCCCTCCACTTT
14 NA TRBJ1-1 TRBV5-1 NA CASSPGTVNTEAFF TGCGCCAGCAGCCCAGGGACGGTGAACACTGAAGCTTTCTTT
16 NA TRBJ1-1 TRBV10-3 NA CAISELLNRQASGAFF TGTGCCATCAGTGAGCTCTTAAATCGGCAGGCCTCTGGAGCTTTCTTT
14 NA TRBJ1-1 TRBV6-1 once CASREAGDNTEAFF TGTGCCAGCAGGGAAGCAGGGGATAACACTGAAGCTTTCTTT
17 NA TRBJ2-5 TRBV10-1 NA CASSESVVPGAGETQYF TGCGCCAGCAGTGAGTCGGTGGTGCCGGGGGCAGGGGAGACCCAGTACTTC
15 NA TRBJ1-1 TRBV5-6 NA CASSLVGGMNTEAFF TGTGCCAGCAGCTTGGTCGGAGGGATGAACACTGAAGCTTTCTTT
13 NA TRBJ1-1 TRBV30 NA CARSLLGGGKAFF TGTGCCCGTAGCCTCTTGGGGGGGGGAAAAGCTTTCTTT
15 NA TRBJ2-5 TRBV3-1/TRBV3-2 NA CASSQGPTDQETQYF TGTGCCAGCAGCCAAGGCCCGACAGACCAAGAGACCCAGTACTTC
15 TRBD1 TRBJ1-1 TRBV7-8 once CASSLGQGRSTEAFF TGTGCCAGCAGCTTGGGACAGGGGAGGAGCACTGAAGCTTTCTTT
18 NA TRBJ2-3 TRBV19 NA CASSTLSGLGLPSDTQYF TGTGCCAGTAGTACCCTGAGCGGGCTAGGCCTTCCCTCGGATACGCAGTATTTT
15 NA TRBJ1-2 TRBV5-1 few CASSLRDTPNYGYTF TGCGCCAGCAGCCTCCGGGACACTCCTAACTATGGCTACACCTTC
19 TRBD1 TRBJ1-4 TRBV19 NA CASSIRRDRGLRTNEKLFF TGTGCCAGTAGTATTCGCCGGGACAGGGGGCTACGAACTAATGAAAAACTGTTTTTT
14 NA TRBJ2-4 TRBV27 NA CASRPRGAGNIQYF TGTGCCAGCAGACCTAGGGGGGCCGGAAACATTCAGTACTTC
11 NA TRBJ2-5 TRBV7-9 few CASSLLETQYF TGTGCCAGCAGCTTATTGGAGACCCAGTACTTC
14 TRBD1 TRBJ2-7 TRBV5-6 once CASSLVGTGGEQYF TGTGCCAGCAGCTTGGTGGGGACAGGGGGCGAGCAGTACTTC
15 NA TRBJ1-1 TRBV6-6 NA CASSYSSGAGTEAFF TGTGCCAGCAGTTACTCGTCAGGGGCGGGCACTGAAGCTTTCTTT
15 NA TRBJ2-1 TRBV18 NA CASSPTAGSYNEQFF TGTGCCAGCTCACCAACAGCCGGCTCCTACAATGAGCAGTTCTTC
14 NA TRBJ2-7 TRBV5-6 NA CASSSPGPVYEQYF TGTGCCAGCAGTTCTCCGGGACCAGTATACGAGCAGTACTTC
13 TRBD1 TRBJ1-1 TRBV29-1 NA CSVPGQGHSEAFF TGCAGCGTTCCGGGACAGGGACACAGTGAAGCTTTCTTT
13 TRBD1 TRBJ1-1 TRBV12-3/TRBV12-4 NA CASSLKTGRGAFF TGTGCCAGCAGTTTGAAGACAGGGAGGGGAGCTTTCTTT